The 30 T cell receptor beta chains presented below share a single source sample, sequenced in a study of blood T cell repertoires in COVID-19. Clones were sequenced by immunoSEQ multiplex PCR, and TCRdb holds only the in-frame ones, with some missing. This sample has about 250,000 clones; roughly nine tenths occur once, and the top ten carry 3.5% to 5.5%. The sample taken for sequencing was peripheral blood. These receptors originate from a woman aged 40 to 50 who had recovered from COVID-19.

In its sample, this clone was seen a few times. V gene TRBV7-9 combines with J gene TRBJ1-1; D ambiguous. The V and J ends lost 1 base and 6 bases respectively, with 9 bases between them. The CDR3 runs to 13 residues. The germline V gene has CDR1 SEHNR and CDR2 FQNEAQ (reference sequence). DNA for the CDR3: TGTGCCAGCAGCTTAGACGGGTCTGCTGAAGCTTTCTTT. This encodes CASSLDGSAEAFF.

This clone has at least ten counts. V and J are TRBV4-1 and TRBJ2-5, with TRBD2 identical over 7 bases. The CDR3 has 15 amino acids. The germline V gene encodes CDR1 MGHRA and CDR2 YSYEKL. V was pared by 1 base and J by 2 bases, with 4 bases of the junction left unmatched. CDR3 nucleotides: TGCGCCAGCAGCCAAGTCCTAGCGGAACAAGAGACCCAGTACTTC. Protein product: CASSQVLAEQETQYF.

The chain joins TRBV5-4 to TRBJ1-6; no clear D gene. The V gene lost 6 bases and the J gene lost 10 bases, with 17 bases spanning the gap. Germline V lookup: CDR1 SGHNT, CDR2 YYREEE (reference sequence). The CDR3 is 14 residues long. Here the CDR3 DNA reads TGTGCCAGCACCCTCCATCATATTAGCTCACCCCTCCACTTT. This translates into CASTLHHISSPLHF.

On this clone: At one end, the junction sequence differs from germline, possibly due to a read error. This sequence joins TRBV3-1 (or the pseudogene TRBV3-2) and TRBJ1-1; no clear D gene. CDR3 length: 14 residues. From germline, CDR1 is LGHDT and CDR2 YNNKEL (reference sequence). CDR3 bases: TGTGCCAGCAGACAAGAATCAGCTGAGGCTGAAGCTTTCTTT. It specifies CASRQESAEAEAFF.

This chain uses TRBV5-1 with TRBJ1-1; 9 nucleotides align to TRBD1. The length of the CDR3 is 15 residues. The germline CDR1 and CDR2 sequences are SGHRS and YFSETQ. The V gene end was trimmed by 4 bases and the J gene end by 7 bases; junction bases not matched to a gene: 11. CDR3 nucleotide sequence: TGCGCCAGCAGCGGAGCCGGGACAGGGTTCGGTGAAGCTTTCTTT. Protein product: CASSGAGTGFGEAFF.

The rearrangement uses TRBV3-1 (or the pseudogene TRBV3-2) and TRBJ2-5; TRBD1 aligns across 9 bases. With V trimmed by 4 bases and J by 4 bases, 7 bases remained unmatched. Germline V lookup: CDR1 LGHDT, CDR2 YNNKEL (reference sequence). The CDR3 consists of 15 residues. CDR3 sequence reads: CASSLRTGAGETQYF. In DNA, the CDR3 is TGTGCCAGCAGCCTCAGGACAGGGGCGGGAGAGACCCAGTACTTC.

This clone appeared a single time. The chain uses TRBV7-2 and TRBJ2-1; D unclear. V gave up 1 base and J gave up 6 bases, with 13 bases separating them. This CDR3 spans 15 amino acids. The germline CDR1 and CDR2 sequences are SGHTA and FQGNSA. Here the CDR3 reads CASSLVASVSNEQFF. The CDR3 DNA sequence: TGTGCCAGCAGCTTAGTCGCGAGTGTTAGCAATGAGCAGTTCTTC.

V and J are TRBV2 and TRBJ2-3; TRBD2 aligns across 13 bases. Trimming at V came to 4 bases and at J to 5 bases, leaving 6 bases not matched to a gene. The CDR3 totals 16 residues. Germline V lookup: CDR1 SNHLY, CDR2 FYNNEI. CDR3 sequence (DNA): TGTGCCAGCAGTGGACTAGCGGGGGGCGGGTTAGATACGCAGTATTTT. It specifies CASSGLAGGGLDTQYF.

The chain has TRBV6-5 and TRBJ2-3; a weak D match, TRBD1 (5 bases). Trimming pared 0 bases from V and 2 bases from J, leaving 12 bases between. Germline CDR1 is MNHEY and CDR2 is SVGAGI. This CDR3 comprises 16 residues. The CDR3 DNA sequence: TGTGCCAGCAGTTACTCGAAAGGGGTGGACACAGATACGCAGTATTTT. It codes for CASSYSKGVDTDTQYF.

This rearrangement joins TRBV6-1 to TRBJ2-5; D is perhaps TRBD1 (6 bases). The V gene's germline CDR1 is MNHNS and CDR2 SASEGT. The CDR3 is 15 residues long. Trimming cost V 1 base and J 9 bases, with 18 bases left between them. CDR3 protein: CASSEDGGHLNAQYF. The DNA for the CDR3 is TGTGCCAGCAGTGAAGATGGGGGCCACCTGAATGCCCAGTACTTC.

V is TRBV5-1 and J is TRBJ2-3, with a possible D match to TRBD2 (5 bases). The V end lost 6 bases, the J end lost 0 bases, and 17 bases lay between the germline ends. Germline-derived CDR1 and CDR2 are SGHRS and YFSETQ. The CDR3 has 16 residues. Here the CDR3 reads CASNNSSGLSTDTQYF. Written as DNA, the CDR3 is TGCGCCAGCAACAACTCGAGCGGATTGAGCACAGATACGCAGTATTTT.

The DNA of the CDR3 is TGTGCCAGCAGCGTAGGAGGGGGTAACTCCTACGAGCAGTACTTC. This translates into CASSVGGGNSYEQYF. J is TRBJ2-7 and V is TRBV9, with D maybe TRBD1 (6 bases). Germline CDR1 reads SGDLS; CDR2 reads YYNGEE. Trimming removed 0 bases at V and 0 bases at J, with 10 bases between. The CDR3 spans 15 residues.

V gene TRBV27 combines with J gene TRBJ2-5; 7 bases line up with TRBD1. V gave up 5 bases and J gave up 5 bases; unmatched junction bases: 11. The CDR3 is 15 amino acids. Germline lookup yields CDR1 MNHEY and CDR2 SMNVEV (reference sequence). The CDR3 here is CASSRYRGSGETQYF. CDR3 in DNA: TGTGCCAGCAGTCGTTACAGGGGATCCGGGGAGACCCAGTACTTC.

The chain carries TRBV21-1 and TRBJ1-5. TRBV21-1 is tagged as a pseudogene. The CDR3 runs 11 residues. DNA of the CDR3: TGTGCCAGGGATACACGGGTCCTCCAGCATTTT. Protein product: CARDTRVLQHF.

This clone was recorded once. The chain employs TRBV7-2 and TRBJ2-1; 9 bases fit TRBD2. This CDR3 spans 15 amino acids. The germline CDR1 and CDR2 sequences are SGHTA and FQGNSA. The junction had 8 bases not matched to a gene; V was cut back by 5 bases and J by 6 bases. The CDR3 sequence: CASSLSGSYGNEQFF. DNA for the CDR3: TGTGCCAGCAGCCTTAGCGGGAGTTATGGCAATGAGCAGTTCTTC.

The genes are TRBV28 and TRBJ1-1; TRBD1 might be the D (6 bases). CDR3 length: 15 residues. V lost 5 bases to trimming and J lost 1 base, with 14 bases between them. CDR1 is MDHEN and CDR2 is SYDVKM in the germline V gene. CDR3 DNA sequence: TGTGCCAGCAGTAACAGAGGACAGACGAACACTGAAGCTTTCTTT. This sequence encodes CASSNRGQTNTEAFF.

This clone was seen a single time. This CDR3 is CASSAGLATSTDTQYF. For the CDR3, the DNA is TGTGCCAGCAGCGCGGGACTAGCAACTAGCACAGATACGCAGTATTTT. V is TRBV9 and J is TRBJ2-3, with 9 bases aligning to TRBD2. Looked up from germline, CDR1 is SGDLS and CDR2 is YYNGEE. The CDR3 is 16 amino acids. The V and J ends lost 3 bases and 0 bases, in that order; junction bases with no gene match: 5.

The gene calls are TRBV2 and TRBJ1-6; tentative D call: TRBD1 (5 bases). The CDR3 spans 15 residues. V lost 2 bases to trimming and J lost 10 bases, with 15 bases between them. Per the germline V gene, CDR1 is SNHLY and CDR2 is FYNNEI. CDR3 in DNA: TGTGCCAGCAGTGAACACGGACGGGGGAGGTCACCCCTCCACTTT. Translating gives CASSEHGRGRSPLHF.

This clone has more than one count but fewer than ten. The gene calls are TRBV2 and TRBJ2-1; 7 bases agree with TRBD1. V gave up 3 bases and J gave up 7 bases; unmatched junction bases: 6. This CDR3 comprises 14 residues. CDR1 and CDR2 (germline): SNHLY, FYNNEI. CDR3 sequence reads: CASSEDRLGNEQFF. The CDR3 nucleotides are TGTGCCAGCAGTGAGGACAGGCTTGGGAATGAGCAGTTCTTC.

V is TRBV30 and J is TRBJ2-7, with 7 bases fitting TRBD1. Germline assignment: CDR1 GTSNPN and CDR2 SVGIG (reference sequence). The V gene end was trimmed by 4 bases and the J gene end by 7 bases; junction bases not matched to a gene: 10. The CDR3 extends over 13 amino acids. CDR3 DNA: TGTGCCTGGATTCGAAAGGGGGCGAGGGAGCAGTACGTC. Residues: CAWIRKGAREQYV.

The chain recombines TRBV5-1 with TRBJ1-1, with no clear D. The germline V gene has CDR1 SGHRS and CDR2 YFSETQ. The CDR3 has 14 amino acids. Trimming pared 0 bases from V and 2 bases from J, leaving 8 bases between. The CDR3 sequence: CASSLAATNTEAFF. In DNA, the CDR3 is TGCGCCAGCAGCTTGGCGGCGACAAACACTGAAGCTTTCTTT. Looking up the rest from reference TRBV5-1 and TRBJ1-1 gives the full variable domain: KAGVTQTPRYLIKTRGQQVTLSCSPISGHRSVSWYQQTPGQGLQFLFEYFSETQRNKGNFPGRFSGRQFSNSRSEMNVSTLELGDSALYLCASSLAATNTEAFFGQGTRLTVV.

The rearrangement joins TRBV7-2 to TRBJ1-2; D possibly corresponds to TRBD1 (5 bases). Trimming pared 2 bases from V and 6 bases from J, leaving 13 bases between. There are 14 residues in the CDR3. CDR1 is SGHTA, CDR2 FQGNSA, per germline. CDR3 residues: CASSLTGGDHGYTF. CDR3 DNA sequence: TGTGCCAGCAGCTTAACGGGGGGAGATCATGGCTACACCTTC.

The rearrangement joins TRBV28 to TRBJ2-4, with TRBD1 identical over 8 bases. The CDR3 loop spans 17 amino acids. CDR1 and CDR2 (germline): MDHEN, SYDVKM. V shed 2 bases and J 4 bases; nucleotides not matched to a gene: 10. Here the CDR3 reads CASSLAFTRDRKNIQYF. As DNA, the CDR3 is TGTGCCAGCAGTTTAGCCTTCACACGGGACAGGAAAAACATTCAGTACTTC.

This rearrangement joins TRBV5-1 to TRBJ2-2; maybe TRBD1 (6 bases). The CDR3 is 16 amino acids. Trimming stripped 4 bases from V and 2 bases from J, with 15 bases between. Germline CDR1 is SGHRS and CDR2 is YFSETQ. The CDR3, as DNA: TGCGCCAGCAGCGTGGGGGCTCAGGGAAACACCGGGGAGCTGTTTTTT. Its protein product is CASSVGAQGNTGELFF.

The V gene is TRBV13, the J gene TRBJ2-1; 7 bases agree with TRBD1. The ends lost 1 base at V and 7 bases at J; junction bases unmatched: 4. The germline CDR1 and CDR2 sequences are PRHDT and FYEKMQ (reference sequence). The CDR3 is 14 amino acids. The CDR3 sequence: CASSLAYRGNEQFF. CDR3 in DNA: TGTGCCAGCAGCTTAGCGTACAGGGGAAATGAGCAGTTCTTC.

J is TRBJ2-7 and V is TRBV5-1; 9 bases line up with TRBD1. CDR1 and CDR2 (germline): SGHRS, YFSETQ. J gave up 5 bases and V 4 bases, and 10 bases lay outside the gene matches. CDR3 length: 15 residues. The CDR3 DNA reads as TGCGCCAGCAGCGTGGTGGGACAGGGTAACCACGAGCAGTACTTC. It translates to CASSVVGQGNHEQYF.

The rearrangement links TRBV5-1 to TRBJ2-5, with a tentative D call TRBD2 (7 bases). Trimming stripped 7 bases from V and 4 bases from J, with 17 bases between. The CDR3 has 14 amino acids. Germline V lookup: CDR1 SGHRS, CDR2 YFSETQ. The CDR3 coding sequence is TGCGCCAGCTCCCACCCCGGGGGGCCAGAGACCCAGTACTTC. Its translation is CASSHPGGPETQYF.

The V call is TRBV6-5, the J call TRBJ1-2; unclear D gene. Germline V gene data show CDR1 as MNHEY and CDR2 as SVGAGI. V gave up 6 bases and J gave up 7 bases, with 12 bases separating them. The CDR3 is 12 residues long. The CDR3 region is CASSHEYFGYTF. CDR3 DNA: TGTGCCAGCAGCCACGAATACTTTGGCTACACCTTC.

The CDR3 nucleotides read TGTGCCAGAAGCCGAAAAATAAGCGGGGGGGACTCCTACGAGCAGTACGTC. It codes for CARSRKISGGDSYEQYV. This sequence joins TRBV7-5 and TRBJ2-7; TRBD2 is taken as the D call from the table, unchecked against the DNA. TRBV7-5 is reported as a pseudogene. The CDR3 has 17 amino acids.

The J gene is TRBJ2-3, the V gene TRBV30; 12 bases fit TRBD2. V trimming: 4 bases; J trimming: 2 bases; junction bases outside the gene matches: 7. Germline values: CDR1 GTSNPN, CDR2 SVGIG (reference sequence). The CDR3 contains 16 residues. In nucleotides, the CDR3 is TGTGCCTGGACCCGGAGACTAGCGGGGGCCACAGATACGCAGTATTTT. The encoded protein is CAWTRRLAGATDTQYF.